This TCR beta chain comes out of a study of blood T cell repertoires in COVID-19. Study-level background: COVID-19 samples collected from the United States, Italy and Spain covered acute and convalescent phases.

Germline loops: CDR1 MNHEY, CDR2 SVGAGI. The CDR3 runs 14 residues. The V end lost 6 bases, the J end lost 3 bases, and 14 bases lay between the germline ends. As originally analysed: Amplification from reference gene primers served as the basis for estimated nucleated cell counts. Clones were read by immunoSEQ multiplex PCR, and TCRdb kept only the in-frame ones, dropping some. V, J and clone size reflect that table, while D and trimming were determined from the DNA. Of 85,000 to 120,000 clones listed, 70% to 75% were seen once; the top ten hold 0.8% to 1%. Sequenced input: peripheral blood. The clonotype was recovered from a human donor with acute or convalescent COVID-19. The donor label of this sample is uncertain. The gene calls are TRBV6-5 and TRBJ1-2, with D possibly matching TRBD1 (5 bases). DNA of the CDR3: TGTGCCAGCAGCAGAATGGGGGGGGACTATGGCTACACCTTC. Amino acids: CASSRMGGDYGYTF.